A single T cell receptor (beta chain) is shown here with its context. The antigen is not known. This CDR3 comprises 14 residues. Germline V CDR1 and CDR2: SEHNR, FQNEAQ (reference sequence). V was shortened by 5 bases and J by 5 bases, with 15 bases between the two germline ends. This sample's TCRbeta library carried unique molecular identifier barcodes. TCRdb processed the PCR reads anew with MiXCR; each CDR3 protein has one entry. The sample records some 220,000 distinct CDR3 sequences, approximately 11% being singletons. The sample originates from a study of T-cell reconstitution after alpha-beta-depleted transplantation in children. Study-level findings and limits: T cells produced anew were the main source of T-cell counts and diversity one year after transplant. Alpha-beta T cells about two months after transplant reportedly derived from several hundred expanded graft clones. Elevated TCRbeta diversity at day 60 was traced, in some patients, to surviving recipient T cells and thymic progenitors.

The gene calls are TRBV7-9 and TRBJ1-1; the D gene is possibly TRBD1 (6 bases). The sample here was PBMCs, taken before TCRalphabeta/CD19-depleted stem cell transplant. The origin of this receptor is a child less than two years old with acute myeloid leukemia, due to receive a stem cell transplant. CDR3 sequence (DNA): TGTGCCAGCAGCACCGACAGGCTTTGGACTGAAGCTTTCTTT. It is translated as CASSTDRLWTEAFF.